This TCR beta chain was sequenced in a study of shared clonotypes between healthy human individuals. Study-level background: Aged between 18 and 49, the donors were a couple of women and three men. The plates for each donor numbered three CD4 naive, three CD4 memory, two CD8 naive and one CD8 memory.

Clones were read by immunoSEQ multiplex PCR, and TCRdb kept only the in-frame ones, dropping some. Of about a million clones listed, around 77% are singletons. Regarding the study as a whole: It was the non-shared clonotypes that had lower generation probabilities than clonotypes shared by all four donors. Memory subsets generally showed smaller estimated richness than naive subsets did.

Details on this clone: Its target is unknown.

Sample: memory CD4+ T cells from PBMCs. Stated subset: CD45RA-negative fraction. The TCR was taken from a man younger than 35 in good health. Some clones in this sample may be carry-over from other donors' samples.

CDR3 DNA: TGTGCCAGCACCCCCCCGGGGAGTAGCTTCAGTGGCTACACCTTC. Its protein is CASTPPGSSFSGYTF. The chain uses TRBV7-9 and TRBJ1-2; D not certain. CDR1 is SEHNR and CDR2 is FQNEAQ in the germline V gene (reference sequence). The CDR3 is 15 residues long. The V gene lost 7 bases and the J gene lost 7 bases, with 22 bases spanning the gap.